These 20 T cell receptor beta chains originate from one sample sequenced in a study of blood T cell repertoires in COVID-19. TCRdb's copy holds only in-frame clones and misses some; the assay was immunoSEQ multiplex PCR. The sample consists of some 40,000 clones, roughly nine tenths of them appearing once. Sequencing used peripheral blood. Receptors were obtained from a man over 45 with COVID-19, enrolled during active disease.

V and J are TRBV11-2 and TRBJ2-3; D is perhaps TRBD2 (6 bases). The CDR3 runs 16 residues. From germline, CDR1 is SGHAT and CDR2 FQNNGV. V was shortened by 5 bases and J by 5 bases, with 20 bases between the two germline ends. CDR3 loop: CASSTPRGRSRDTQYF. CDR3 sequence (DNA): TGTGCCAGCAGCACACCTCGGGGGAGGTCGAGAGATACGCAGTATTTT.

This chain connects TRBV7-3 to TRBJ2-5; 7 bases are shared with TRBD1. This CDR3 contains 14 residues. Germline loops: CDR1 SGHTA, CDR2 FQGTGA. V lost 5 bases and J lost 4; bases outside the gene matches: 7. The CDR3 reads CASSLQGISETQYF. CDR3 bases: TGTGCCAGCAGCCTACAGGGGATTTCAGAGACCCAGTACTTC.

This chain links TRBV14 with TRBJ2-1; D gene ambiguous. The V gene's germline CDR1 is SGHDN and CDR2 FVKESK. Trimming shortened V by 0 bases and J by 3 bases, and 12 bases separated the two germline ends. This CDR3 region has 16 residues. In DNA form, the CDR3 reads TGTGCCAGCAGCCAAGATGGAGTTCGATTCTACAATGAGCAGTTCTTC. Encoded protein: CASSQDGVRFYNEQFF.

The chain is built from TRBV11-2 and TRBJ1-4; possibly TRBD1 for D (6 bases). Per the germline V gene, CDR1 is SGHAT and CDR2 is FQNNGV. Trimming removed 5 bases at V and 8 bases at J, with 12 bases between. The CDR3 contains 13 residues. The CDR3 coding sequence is TGTGCCAGCAGCCCAATGGGGGCCGAAAAACTGTTTTTT. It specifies CASSPMGAEKLFF.

This CDR3 is CASSLASPSPGELFF. In DNA form, the CDR3 reads TGCGCCAGCAGCTTAGCTTCGCCTAGCCCCGGGGAGCTGTTTTTT. This chain links TRBV5-1 with TRBJ2-2; possibly TRBD2 for D (5 bases). Per germline, CDR1 SGHRS and CDR2 YFSETQ. The length of the CDR3 is 15 residues. Trimming removed 2 bases from V and 6 bases from J, with 14 bases in between.

Here the CDR3 reads CASSYKSGRTDNPYEQYF. The CDR3 coding sequence is TGTGCCAGCAGCTACAAAAGCGGGAGAACCGATAATCCCTACGAGCAGTACTTC. The chain carries TRBV21-1 and TRBJ2-7; the D call of TRBD2 is as the table states it, not checked on the DNA. TRBV21-1 is tagged as a pseudogene. CDR3 size: 18 residues.

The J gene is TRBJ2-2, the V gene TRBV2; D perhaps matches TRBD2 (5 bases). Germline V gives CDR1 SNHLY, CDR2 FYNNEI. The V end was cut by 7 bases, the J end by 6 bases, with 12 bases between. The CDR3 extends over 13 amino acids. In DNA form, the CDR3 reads TGTGCCAGCACGGAGGTTCTTGCCGGGGAGCTGTTTTTT. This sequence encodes CASTEVLAGELFF.

The CDR3 DNA is TGCGCCAGCAGCTTGGTGGGGACACTGTCGACCGAGCAGTACTTC. It codes for CASSLVGTLSTEQYF. This chain joins TRBV5-1 and TRBJ2-7; maybe TRBD1 (6 bases). The CDR3 totals 15 residues. V lost 0 bases and J lost 6, with 16 bases in between. CDR1 and CDR2 (germline): SGHRS, YFSETQ.

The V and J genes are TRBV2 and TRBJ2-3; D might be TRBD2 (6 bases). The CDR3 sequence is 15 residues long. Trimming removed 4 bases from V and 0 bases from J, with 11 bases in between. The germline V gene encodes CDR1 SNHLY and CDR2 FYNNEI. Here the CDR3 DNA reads TGTGCCAGCAGTGTTGGGAGGCCCAGCACAGATACGCAGTATTTT. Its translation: CASSVGRPSTDTQYF.

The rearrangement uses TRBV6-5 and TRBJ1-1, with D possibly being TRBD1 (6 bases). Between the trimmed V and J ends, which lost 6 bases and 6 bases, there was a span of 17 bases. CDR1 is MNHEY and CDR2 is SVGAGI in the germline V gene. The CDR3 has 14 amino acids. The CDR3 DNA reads TGTGCCAGCAGGGTGGTGCAGGGGCAGGCTGAAGCTTTCTTT. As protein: CASRVVQGQAEAFF.

CDR3 region: CASSLNAAGVNNEQFF. CDR3 DNA sequence: TGTGCCAGCAGCTTAAACGCGGCGGGAGTGAATAATGAGCAGTTCTTC. The chain employs TRBV7-2 and TRBJ2-1, with 7 nucleotides matching TRBD2. The CDR3 consists of 16 residues. With 2 bases clipped from V and 7 bases from J, the junction kept 11 bases outside the gene matches. Looked up from germline, CDR1 is SGHTA and CDR2 is FQGNSA.

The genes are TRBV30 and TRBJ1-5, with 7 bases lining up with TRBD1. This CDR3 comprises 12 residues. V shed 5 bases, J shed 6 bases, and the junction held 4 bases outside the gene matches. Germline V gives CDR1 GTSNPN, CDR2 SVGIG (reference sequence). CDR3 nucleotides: TGTGCCTGGGACAGGGATAGTCAGCCCCAGCATTTT. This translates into CAWDRDSQPQHF.

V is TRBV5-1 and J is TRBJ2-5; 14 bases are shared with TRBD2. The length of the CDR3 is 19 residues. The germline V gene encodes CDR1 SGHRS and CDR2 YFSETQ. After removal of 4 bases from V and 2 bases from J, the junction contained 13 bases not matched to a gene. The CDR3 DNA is TGCGCCAGCAGCCGTATACGGACTAGCGGGAGGTGGGGGCAAGAGACCCAGTACTTC. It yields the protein CASSRIRTSGRWGQETQYF.

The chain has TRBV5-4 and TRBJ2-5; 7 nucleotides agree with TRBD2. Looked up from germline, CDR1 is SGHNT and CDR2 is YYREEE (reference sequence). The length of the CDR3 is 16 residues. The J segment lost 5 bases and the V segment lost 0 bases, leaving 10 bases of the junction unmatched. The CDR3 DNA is TGTGCCAGCAGCTTGGCCGGGGCGGGAGCAGGGGAGACCCAGTACTTC. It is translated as CASSLAGAGAGETQYF.

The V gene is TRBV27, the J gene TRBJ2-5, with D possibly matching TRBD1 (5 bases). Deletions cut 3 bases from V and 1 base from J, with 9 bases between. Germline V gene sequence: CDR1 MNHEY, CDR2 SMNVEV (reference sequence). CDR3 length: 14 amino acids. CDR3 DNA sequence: TGTGCCAGCAGTTTCACAGGCATCCAAGAGACCCAGTACTTC. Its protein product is CASSFTGIQETQYF.

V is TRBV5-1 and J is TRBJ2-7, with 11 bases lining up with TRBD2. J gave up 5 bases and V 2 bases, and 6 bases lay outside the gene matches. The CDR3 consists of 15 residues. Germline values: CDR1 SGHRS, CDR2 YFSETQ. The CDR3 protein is CASSFISGRANEQYF. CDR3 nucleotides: TGCGCCAGCAGCTTTATTAGCGGGAGGGCCAACGAGCAGTACTTC.

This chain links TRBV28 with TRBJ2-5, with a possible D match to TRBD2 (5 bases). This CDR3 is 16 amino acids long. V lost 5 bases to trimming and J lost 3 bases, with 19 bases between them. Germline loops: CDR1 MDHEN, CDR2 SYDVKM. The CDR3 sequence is CASSTSTKFSKETQYF. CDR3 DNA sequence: TGTGCCAGCAGTACCTCGACTAAATTCTCAAAAGAGACCCAGTACTTC.

CDR3 residues: CASASDRGPSGYTF. CDR3 sequence (DNA): TGTGCTAGTGCCTCGGACAGGGGGCCCTCTGGCTACACCTTC. The V and J genes are TRBV12-5 and TRBJ1-2; 11 positions match TRBD1. Germline CDR1 is LGHNT and CDR2 is FRNRAP. CDR3 size: 14 residues. The V and J ends lost 7 bases and 7 bases, in that order; junction bases with no gene match: 8.

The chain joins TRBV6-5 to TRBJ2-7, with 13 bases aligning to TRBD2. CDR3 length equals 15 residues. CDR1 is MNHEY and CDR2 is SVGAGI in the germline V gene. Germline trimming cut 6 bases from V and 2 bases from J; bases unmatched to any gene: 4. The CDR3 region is CASRAGTSGTYEQYF. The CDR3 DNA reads TGTGCCAGCAGAGCCGGGACTAGCGGGACCTACGAGCAGTACTTC.

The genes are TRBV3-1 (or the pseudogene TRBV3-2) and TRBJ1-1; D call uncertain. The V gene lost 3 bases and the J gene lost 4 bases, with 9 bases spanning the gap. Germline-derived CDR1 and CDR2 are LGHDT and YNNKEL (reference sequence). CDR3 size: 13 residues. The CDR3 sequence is CASSQQVGTEAFF. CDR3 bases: TGTGCCAGCAGCCAGCAGGTAGGCACTGAAGCTTTCTTT.